This entry features one T cell receptor (beta chain) sequence. V lost 4 bases and J 6 bases, leaving 12 bases between the germline ends. The V gene's germline CDR1 is MDHEN and CDR2 SYDVKM. This CDR3 spans 14 amino acids. The record originates from a study of shared clonotypes between healthy human individuals. Generated by immunoSEQ multiplex PCR, the TCRdb table keeps only in-frame clones and is missing some. The table records over a million clones, approximately 96% of them present only once. Donors, healthy HIV-negative adults, lacked recent acute infections or vaccinations. Sequences were obtained from naive CD4+ T cells sorted from blood. As for subset: CD45RA+ positively selected. The chain joins TRBV28 to TRBJ2-2, with D maybe TRBD1 (6 bases). The TCR comes from a young man in good health. The CDR3 nucleotides are TGTGCCAGCAGTTGGGCAGGGGTGTCCGGGGAGCTGTTTTTT. Translated, it gives CASSWAGVSGELFF.